These 21 T cell receptor beta chains were sequenced from one sample in a study of tumor-infiltrating lymphocytes in oesophageal squamous cell carcinoma. TCRdb recomputed calls from the PCR reads with MiXCR, one row per CDR3 protein. This table holds about 11,000 distinct CDR3 sequences, around 51% found once. Sample: esophageal tumor tissue. Every receptor here comes from a male donor with esophageal squamous cell carcinoma.

This clonotype was observed a few times. The chain combines TRBV7-2 with TRBJ1-2; D gene ambiguous. This CDR3 comprises 14 residues. Germline V gene lookup returns CDR1 SGHTA and CDR2 FQGNSA. Trimming pared 4 bases from V and 6 bases from J, leaving 15 bases between. CDR3 loop: CASSSYDTQDGYTF. Written as DNA, the CDR3 is TGTGCCAGCAGCTCATATGACACCCAGGATGGCTACACCTTC.

The table lists this clonotype with a count of one. The chain joins TRBV6-2 or TRBV6-3 to TRBJ2-2, with 10 bases that match TRBD2. The junction had 10 bases not matched to a gene; V was cut back by 7 bases and J by 5 bases. The CDR3 covers 16 residues. Per germline, CDR1 MNHEY and CDR2 SVGEGT. CDR3 DNA sequence: TGTGCCAGCACCAGAAGCGGGGGGGCCGGGACCGGGGAGCTGTTTTTT. It translates to CASTRSGGAGTGELFF.

This clonotype was observed many times. The chain couples TRBV19 to TRBJ2-3; D not resolved. The CDR3 totals 14 residues. V was shortened by 2 bases and J by 5 bases, with 11 bases between the two germline ends. Germline V gives CDR1 LNHDA, CDR2 SQIVND (reference sequence). Written as DNA, the CDR3 is TGTGCCAGTAGTATATGGACGTCGGAAGATACGCAGTATTTT. Protein sequence: CASSIWTSEDTQYF.

This clonotype was picked up a small number of times. This chain joins TRBV27 and TRBJ1-2; TRBD1 matches at 10 bases. The trim removed 4 bases at V and 7 bases at J, leaving 6 bases unmatched. The CDR3 covers 14 residues. The germline V gene encodes CDR1 MNHEY and CDR2 SMNVEV (reference sequence). The CDR3, as DNA: TGTGCCAGCAGTTCCGGGACAGGGGCGGGTGGCTACACCTTC. Its protein product is CASSSGTGAGGYTF.

The CDR3 nucleotides read TGTGCCAGCAGCCACCCCGGACTAGCGGTCTACAATGAGCAGTTCTTC. This gives the protein CASSHPGLAVYNEQFF. The V call is TRBV7-2, the J call TRBJ2-1; 10 nucleotides match TRBD2. Losses at the gene ends were 5 bases for V and 3 bases for J; bases not matched to a gene: 7. In germline, CDR1 is SGHTA, CDR2 FQGNSA. CDR3 size: 16 residues.

The chain uses TRBV7-3 and TRBJ2-5; D not resolved. This CDR3 contains 14 residues. CDR1 and CDR2 from the germline V gene are SGHTA and FQGTGA. With 2 bases removed from V and 2 bases from J, the gap between germline ends came to 9 bases. CDR3 region: CASSLGRGQETQYF. The CDR3 bases are TGTGCCAGCAGCTTAGGACGCGGACAAGAGACCCAGTACTTC.

CDR3 in amino acids: CASRTGVHVLTF. For the CDR3, the DNA is TGTGCCAGCAGGACGGGAGTACACGTCCTGACTTTC. The genes are TRBV6-1 and TRBJ2-6; TRBD2 might be the D (6 bases). V was clipped by 6 bases and J by 11 bases, with 11 bases between them. Germline V gene data show CDR1 as MNHNS and CDR2 as SASEGT. There are 12 residues in the CDR3.

The V gene is TRBV6-1, the J gene TRBJ2-5; maybe TRBD1 (5 bases). The J call may be incorrect, as the DNA end agrees better with TRBJ2-7. This CDR3 spans 14 amino acids. Germline V gives CDR1 MNHNS, CDR2 SASEGT. The CDR3 nucleotides read TGTGCCAGCAGTTACGAGAAGGGGACCTACGAGCAGTACTTC. Translated, it gives CASSYEKGTYEQYF.

This clonotype is classed as medium-sized. The V gene is TRBV5-5, the J gene TRBJ1-2; D perhaps matches TRBD1 (6 bases). Germline CDR1 is SGHKS and CDR2 is YYEKEE (reference sequence). The CDR3 has 14 residues. Trimming cost V 4 bases and J 5 bases, with 15 bases left between them. This chain's CDR3 is CASSPDSGGYGYTF. DNA of the CDR3: TGTGCCAGCAGCCCGGACAGCGGGGGTTATGGCTACACCTTC.

The chain combines TRBV7-9 with TRBJ2-3; a possible D gene is TRBD2 (6 bases). Germline CDR1 reads SEHNR; CDR2 reads FQNEAQ (reference sequence). This CDR3 comprises 14 residues. V shed 0 bases and J shed 2 bases, with 6 bases lying between them. This CDR3 reads CASSLAGLTDTQYF. CDR3 nucleotide sequence: TGTGCCAGCAGCTTAGCGGGACTCACAGATACGCAGTATTTT.

The chain couples TRBV11-2 to TRBJ2-3; D is unresolved. The germline V gene has CDR1 SGHAT and CDR2 FQNNGV. V was shortened by 2 bases and J by 6 bases, with 9 bases between the two germline ends. CDR3 size: 13 residues. CDR3 nucleotides: TGTGCCAGCAGCTTAAGGGCCCGGGATACGCAGTATTTT. Translated: CASSLRARDTQYF.

The CDR3 sequence is CASSRRDYNEQFF. CDR3 DNA sequence: TGTGCCAGCAGCAGGCGGGATTACAATGAGCAGTTCTTC. The chain joins TRBV7-6 to TRBJ2-1, with D possibly matching TRBD2 (6 bases). Germline V gene data show CDR1 as SGHVS and CDR2 as FNYEAQ. The length of the CDR3 is 13 residues. With 5 bases removed from V and 4 bases from J, the gap between germline ends came to 9 bases.

This clonotype was detected only a few times. The rearrangement joins TRBV18 to TRBJ2-1, with TRBD1 matching over 8 bases. This CDR3 contains 15 residues. V was pared by 3 bases and J by 10 bases, with 11 bases of the junction left unmatched. In germline, CDR1 is KGHSH, CDR2 LQKENI. CDR3 protein: CASSPSMGQAYEQFF. CDR3 in DNA: TGTGCCAGCTCACCGTCTATGGGACAGGCCTACGAGCAGTTCTTC.

The chain combines TRBV7-3 with TRBJ2-1; the D gene is possibly TRBD1 (6 bases). The DNA end is more similar to TRBJ1-2, so the J call may be wrong. This CDR3 has 15 amino acids. Germline CDR1 is SGHTA and CDR2 is FQGTGA. The CDR3 here is CASAPLQGANYGYTF. CDR3 nucleotide sequence: TGTGCCAGCGCTCCCTTACAGGGAGCTAACTATGGCTACACCTTC.

The gene calls are TRBV7-2 and TRBJ2-3; D call uncertain. This CDR3 is built from 13 residues. The V and J ends lost 4 bases and 9 bases respectively, with 14 bases between them. CDR1 SGHTA and CDR2 FQGNSA come from the germline V gene. The CDR3 spells CASSSQPFRTQYF. CDR3 in DNA: TGTGCCAGCAGCTCCCAACCCTTCCGGACGCAGTATTTT.

The V and J genes are TRBV11-3 and TRBJ2-1; 11 bases are shared with TRBD2. V was clipped by 6 bases and J by 4 bases; unmatched bases: 5. Germline V gives CDR1 SGHNT, CDR2 YENEEA. The CDR3 runs to 15 residues. Written as DNA, the CDR3 is TGTGCCAGCAGACCGGGACTAGCGGAATACAATGAGCAGTTCTTC. Amino acid sequence: CASRPGLAEYNEQFF. Complete variable domain (other parts from reference TRBV11-3 and TRBJ2-1): EAGVVQSPRYKIIEKKQPVAFWCNPISGHNTLYWYLQNLGQGPELLIRYENEEAVDDSQLPKDRFSAERLKGVDSTLKIQPAELGDSAVYLCASRPGLAEYNEQFFGPGTRLTVL.

On this clonotype: A much larger clone lies one base from this, so it may be a read error. The CDR3 is CASLSGNTIHF. The CDR3 nucleotides read TGTGCCAGCCTCTCTGGAAACACCATACATTTT. V usage is TRBV6-1 and J usage is TRBJ1-3, with unresolved D. Germline values: CDR1 MNHNS, CDR2 SASEGT. CDR3 size: 11 residues.

The chain couples TRBV7-8 to TRBJ2-3; D is ambiguous. The better agreement between TRBJ2-7 and the DNA end casts doubt on the J call. The germline CDR1 and CDR2 sequences are SGHVS and FQNEAQ. The CDR3 contains 11 residues. CDR3 nucleotides: TGTGCCAGCAGCTCTGCCTACGAGCAGTACTTC. Its translation: CASSSAYEQYF.

This rearrangement joins TRBV7-2 to TRBJ2-5, with 9 bases identical to TRBD1. This CDR3 contains 16 residues. Germline CDR1 reads SGHTA; CDR2 reads FQGNSA. Trimming at V came to 5 bases and at J to 4 bases, leaving 11 bases not matched to a gene. CDR3 coding DNA: TGTGCCAGCAGCCTCGGGACAGGGTTTTTTCGAGAGACCCAGTACTTC. Residues: CASSLGTGFFRETQYF.

In regard to this clonotype: The junction departs from germline at one end; a sequencing error may be responsible. This chain links TRBV7-6 with TRBJ2-3; 9 nucleotides match TRBD1. Germline loops: CDR1 SGHVS, CDR2 FNYEAQ. The CDR3 spans 17 residues. The CDR3 here is CASSLDIRDRDTDTQYF. The CDR3, as DNA: TGTGCTAGCAGCTTAGATATCCGGGACAGGGACACAGATACGCAGTATTTT.

CDR3 region: CASSLERTGNNEQFF. In DNA form, the CDR3 reads TGTGCCAGCAGCTTAGAAAGGACAGGGAACAATGAGCAGTTCTTC. The rearrangement links TRBV7-3 to TRBJ2-7, with 8 bases matching TRBD1. Judging by the DNA end, TRBJ2-1 fits better; the J call may be wrong. CDR3 length equals 15 residues. Looked up from germline, CDR1 is SGHTA and CDR2 is FQGTGA.